This T cell receptor beta chain came from a study of T cells expressing NK-cell markers. Study details: Sorted T-cell subsets CD3+CD56+NKG2C+, CD3+CD56+NKG2C- and CD3+CD56-NKG2C+ were TCR beta-sequenced. Study-wide points: 1.0-7.0% of CD8+ T cells in several donors belonged to dominant NKG2C+ clonotypes. For four donors, these clonotypes were likewise the leading ones in the CD3+CD56-NKG2C+ fraction.

The CDR3 extends over 11 amino acids. The cDNA for TCR beta came from 5'RACE template switching with UMIs. TCRdb derives one entry per CDR3 protein from the 5' RACE reads, leaving out DNA. This table lists some 390,000 distinct CDR3 sequences. Remarks on this clonotype: The antigen remains unidentified.

Sequenced sample: blood T cells: a sorted CD56 or NKG2C T cell subset, CD4+ or CD8+ T cells, or bulk PBMC T cells (not recorded which). This clonotype originated in a woman aged 50 to 65 in good health. This chain links TRBV12-3 or TRBV12-4 with TRBJ2-1. The CDR3 spells CASSPLDEQFF.